This is a list of T cell receptor beta chains from one sample in a study of blood T cell repertoires in COVID-19. Method: immunoSEQ multiplex PCR; TCRdb's copy keeps in-frame clones and lacks some. Of 90,000 to 150,000 clones listed, around 89% are singletons. The material sequenced was peripheral blood. The origin of the receptors is a human donor with acute or convalescent COVID-19. The donor label of this sample is uncertain. CDR3s include the opening cysteine and the closing phenylalanine or tryptophan. A D gene is named only where the DNA matches it firmly. Clone size is shown for a subset of rows, as once, few, many or a class of expanded clone.

j_call clone_size v_call d_call cdr3_nt cdr3_aa
TRBJ1-2 NA TRBV6-6 TRBD1 TGTGCCAGCAGCTCGTCTGGACAGGTTCCGTACACCTTC CASSSSGQVPYTF
TRBJ2-2 NA TRBV4-1 NA TGCGCCAGCAGCCAATCCCGGGACTCCACCTCGAACACCGGGGAGCTGTTTTTT CASSQSRDSTSNTGELFF
TRBJ2-1 NA TRBV29-1 TRBD2 TGCAGCTCTTCTAGCGGGGGGGCCTCCTACAATGAGCAGTTCTTC CSSSSGGASYNEQFF
TRBJ1-6 NA TRBV15 NA TGTGCCACCAGCAGAGCCCAGGGGAATTCACCCCTCCACTTT CATSRAQGNSPLHF
TRBJ2-7 few TRBV20-1 TRBD2 TGCAGTGCTAGTATACGGGAGGGTTGGTACGAGCAGTACTTC CSASIREGWYEQYF
TRBJ2-4 once TRBV28 NA TGTGCCAGCACATCAGGAGCCAAAAACATTCAGTACTTC CASTSGAKNIQYF
TRBJ2-5 many TRBV11-2 NA TGTGCCAGCAGCTCCTTGACCGACAGACAAGAGACCCAGTACTTC CASSSLTDRQETQYF
TRBJ2-2 many TRBV5-1 NA TGCGCCAGCAGCTTGGCCCACGGGGAGCTGTTTTTT CASSLAHGELFF
TRBJ1-2 NA TRBV3-1/TRBV3-2 NA TGTGCCAGCAGCCAAGAGGGGTTGAGCGGCTATGGCTACACCTTC CASSQEGLSGYGYTF
TRBJ2-1 NA TRBV19 TRBD1 TGTGCCAGTAGTATAACAGGGGGCGGGAATGAGCAGTTCTTC CASSITGGGNEQFF
TRBJ2-2 few TRBV5-4 NA TGTGCCAGCAGCTCCCTGACAGCCGGGGAGCTGTTTTTT CASSSLTAGELFF
TRBJ1-5 NA TRBV27 NA TGTGCCAGCAGTTTATCAGGGGCGCGCAATCAGCCCCAGCATTTT CASSLSGARNQPQHF
TRBJ2-1 once TRBV7-9 TRBD1 TGTGCCAGCAGCTCCCACCCCCTACAGGGGCAATTCTTC CASSSHPLQGQFF
TRBJ1-4 NA TRBV3-1/TRBV3-2 TRBD1 TGTGCCAGCAGCCAAGTGGGGGGACAGGGAATGTTTTTT CASSQVGGQGMFF
TRBJ1-1 NA TRBV4-2 NA TGTGCCAGCAGCCAAGAACAATACAAAGCTTTCTTT CASSQEQYKAFF
TRBJ2-2 NA TRBV7-2 TRBD2 TGTGCCAGCAGCTTTGGGACTAGCTGGTCCGGGGAGCTGTTTTTT CASSFGTSWSGELFF
TRBJ1-5 NA TRBV5-1 NA TGCGCCAGCAGCTTGGGACCGACAGGATATCAGCCCCAGCATTTT CASSLGPTGYQPQHF
TRBJ1-2 NA TRBV29-1 NA TGCAGCGTTGATGCCCAGGTTTATGGCTACACCTTC CSVDAQVYGYTF
TRBJ2-1 NA TRBV7-3 TRBD2 TGTGCCAGCAGCTTAAAGGGGACTAGCGGAAACAATGAGCAGTTCTTC CASSLKGTSGNNEQFF
TRBJ2-1 NA TRBV19 TRBD2 TGTGCCAGTAGTGGGCGGACTAGCGGCTACAATGAGCAGTTCTTC CASSGRTSGYNEQFF
TRBJ1-3 NA TRBV19 TRBD1 TGTGCCAGTAGACGAGGGACAGATGGAAACACCATATATTTT CASRRGTDGNTIYF
TRBJ1-6 NA TRBV21-1 NA TGTGCCAGCAGCACCCCTTCGGGGGGCTCCTATAATTCACCCCTCCACTTT CASSTPSGGSYNSPLHF
TRBJ2-7 NA TRBV11-3 TRBD1 TGTGCCAGCGCGACAGGGGGCGAGTACGAGCAGTACTTC CASATGGEYEQYF
TRBJ1-4 NA TRBV14 NA TGTGCCAGTCGGATGGCCGGGGATGAAAAACTGTTTTTT CASRMAGDEKLFF
TRBJ2-3 NA TRBV4-3 TRBD2 TGCGCCAGCAGCCAAGATCCAGCGGGGGGCACAGATACGCAGTATTTT CASSQDPAGGTDTQYF
TRBJ2-5 NA TRBV12-3/TRBV12-4 NA TGTGCCAGCACCTGGGGGCAACAAGAGACCCAGTACTTC CASTWGQQETQYF
TRBJ2-7 once TRBV6-5 TRBD2 TGTGCCAGCAGTTTAGCGGGGGGGCAGTCTTACGAGCAGTACTTC CASSLAGGQSYEQYF
TRBJ2-2 NA TRBV30 NA TGTGCCTGGAGTGTACGATCCCACTTCACCGGGGAGCTGTTTTTT CAWSVRSHFTGELFF
TRBJ1-1 NA TRBV5-1 NA TGCGCCAGCAGGCGGACGGACATGAACACTGAAGCTTTCTTT CASRRTDMNTEAFF
TRBJ1-1 few TRBV3-1/TRBV3-2 NA TGTGCCAGCAGCCCAAATTGGGGCGGGGGTGAAGCTTTCTTT CASSPNWGGGEAFF
TRBJ1-6 NA TRBV7-2 TRBD1 TGTGCCAGCAGCCCTCAGACAGGGGGATATTCACCCCTCCACTTT CASSPQTGGYSPLHF
TRBJ2-5 NA TRBV7-2 TRBD1 TGTGCCAGCAGCCCCCCAGGGGGCCAAGAGACCCAGTACTTC CASSPPGGQETQYF
TRBJ1-2 NA TRBV11-2 TRBD1 TGTGCCAGCAGCCCCCGACAGGGTACCATCTATGGCTACACCTTC CASSPRQGTIYGYTF
TRBJ1-1 once TRBV18 TRBD1 TGTGCCAGCTCACCACTACAGGGGGACACTGAAGCTTTCTTT CASSPLQGDTEAFF
TRBJ2-5 NA TRBV6-6 TRBD2 TGTGCCAGCAGTTACTCCAGCGCGGGGGGCCGAGGGACCCAGTACTTC CASSYSSAGGRGTQYF